This T cell receptor beta chain comes out of a study of cytomegalovirus exposure and HLA in healthy donors. In regard to this clone: Its antigen is not known.

13 Jbeta primers and 60 Vbeta primers were used for the PCR. Assay used: immunoSEQ multiplex PCR; TCRdb lists only in-frame clones, some missing. The data hold 100,000 to 150,000 clones, with 60% to 80% observed a single time. Study outcomes and limitations: When analyzed later, a missense DCLRE1C variant was found to be linked to TCR beta V- and J-gene trimming.

The V gene's germline CDR1 is SGHKS and CDR2 YYEKEE (reference sequence). This CDR3 spans 15 amino acids. J was trimmed by 4 bases and V by 0 bases; bases with no gene match: 5. Likely unrecorded immune exposures existed in these nominally healthy donors. The receptor was derived from a woman in her forties or fifties in good health and CMV-seronegative. The gene calls are TRBV5-5 and TRBJ2-7, with 9 bases that match TRBD1. The specimen sequenced was PBMCs. The CDR3 sequence is CASSLEGQGYYEQYF. The CDR3 DNA reads as TGTGCCAGCAGCTTGGAGGGACAGGGCTATTACGAGCAGTACTTC.